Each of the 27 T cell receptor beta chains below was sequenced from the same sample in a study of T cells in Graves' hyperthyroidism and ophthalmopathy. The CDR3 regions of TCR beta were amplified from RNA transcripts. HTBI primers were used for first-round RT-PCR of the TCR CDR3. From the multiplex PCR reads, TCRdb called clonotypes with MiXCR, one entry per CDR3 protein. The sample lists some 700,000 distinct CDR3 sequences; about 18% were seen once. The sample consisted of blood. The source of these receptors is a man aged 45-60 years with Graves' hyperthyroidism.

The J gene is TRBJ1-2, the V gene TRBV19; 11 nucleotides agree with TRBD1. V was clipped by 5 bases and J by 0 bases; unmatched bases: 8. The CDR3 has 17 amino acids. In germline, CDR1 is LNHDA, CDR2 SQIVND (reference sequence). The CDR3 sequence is CASSDPGTGGSNYGYTF. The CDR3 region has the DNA TGTGCCAGTAGTGACCCCGGGACAGGGGGGTCTAACTATGGCTACACCTTC.

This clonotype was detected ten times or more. In DNA form, the CDR3 reads TGTGCCAGCAGTCCGGGAATCGAGCAGTACTTC. Translation gives CASSPGIEQYF. The J gene is TRBJ2-7, the V gene TRBV6-1; D might be TRBD2 (5 bases). V dropped 5 bases and J dropped 6 bases, with 8 bases sitting between them. Per germline, CDR1 MNHNS and CDR2 SASEGT. The length of the CDR3 is 11 residues.

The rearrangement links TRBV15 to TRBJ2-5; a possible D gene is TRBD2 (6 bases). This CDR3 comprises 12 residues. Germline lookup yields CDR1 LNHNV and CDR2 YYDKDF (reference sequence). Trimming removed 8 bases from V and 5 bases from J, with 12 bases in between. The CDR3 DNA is TGTGCCACCGAAAACGCGGGGGAGACCCAGTACTTC. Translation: CATENAGETQYF.

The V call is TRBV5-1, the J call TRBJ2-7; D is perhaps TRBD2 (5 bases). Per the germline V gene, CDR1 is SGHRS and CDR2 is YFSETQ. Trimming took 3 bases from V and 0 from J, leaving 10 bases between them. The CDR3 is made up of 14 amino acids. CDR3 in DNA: TGCGCCAGCAGCTCTAGGAGGAACTCCTACGAGCAGTACTTC. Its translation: CASSSRRNSYEQYF.

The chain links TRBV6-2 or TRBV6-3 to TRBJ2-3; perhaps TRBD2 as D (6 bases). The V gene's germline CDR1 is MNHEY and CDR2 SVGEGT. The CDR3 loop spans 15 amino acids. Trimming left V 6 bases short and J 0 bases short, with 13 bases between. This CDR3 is CASRLAESSTDTQYF. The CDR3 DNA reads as TGTGCCAGCAGGTTAGCGGAATCTAGCACAGATACGCAGTATTTT.

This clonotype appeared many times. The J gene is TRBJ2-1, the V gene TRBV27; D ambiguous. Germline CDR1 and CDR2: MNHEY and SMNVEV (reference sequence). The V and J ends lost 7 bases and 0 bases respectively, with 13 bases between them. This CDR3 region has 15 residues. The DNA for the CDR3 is TGTGCCAGCAACCCCCTAGGTGCCTCCTACAATGAGCAGTTCTTC. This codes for CASNPLGASYNEQFF.

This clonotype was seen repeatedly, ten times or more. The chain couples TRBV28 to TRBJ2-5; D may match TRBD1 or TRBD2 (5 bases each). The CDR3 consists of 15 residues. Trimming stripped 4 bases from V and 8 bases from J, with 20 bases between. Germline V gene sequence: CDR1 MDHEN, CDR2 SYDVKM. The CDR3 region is CASSSTGRGVRTQYF. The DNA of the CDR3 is TGTGCCAGCAGTTCCACGGGACGGGGAGTTCGTACCCAGTACTTC.

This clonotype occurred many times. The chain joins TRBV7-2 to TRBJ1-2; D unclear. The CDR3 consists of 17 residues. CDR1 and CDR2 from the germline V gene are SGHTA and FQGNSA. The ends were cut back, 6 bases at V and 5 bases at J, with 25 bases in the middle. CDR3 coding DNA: TGTGCCAGCAGTCAAAGCCCCTTGTCGGGAGGACCTTATGGCTACACCTTC. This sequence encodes CASSQSPLSGGPYGYTF.

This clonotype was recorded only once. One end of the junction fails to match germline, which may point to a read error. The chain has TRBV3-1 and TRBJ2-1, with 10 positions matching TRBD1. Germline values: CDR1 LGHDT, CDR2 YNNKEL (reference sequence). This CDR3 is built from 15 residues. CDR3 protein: CASSLLRDRGNEQSF. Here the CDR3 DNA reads TGTGCCAGCAGCTTACTGCGGGACAGGGGTAATGAGCAGTCCTTC.

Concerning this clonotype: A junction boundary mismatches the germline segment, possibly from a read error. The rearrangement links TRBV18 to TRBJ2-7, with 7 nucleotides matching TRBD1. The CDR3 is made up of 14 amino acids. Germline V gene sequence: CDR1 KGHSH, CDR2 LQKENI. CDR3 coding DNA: TGTGCCAGCTCAGCACCGGGACAGCACTACGAGCAGTACTTC. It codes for CASSAPGQHYEQYF.

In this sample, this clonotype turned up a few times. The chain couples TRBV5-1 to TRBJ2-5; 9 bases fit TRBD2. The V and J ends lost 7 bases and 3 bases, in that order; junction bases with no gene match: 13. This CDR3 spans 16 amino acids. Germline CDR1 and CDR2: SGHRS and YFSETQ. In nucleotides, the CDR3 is TGCGCCAGCCGTGGGCAAGCGGGAGGACCAGAAGAGACCCAGTACTTC. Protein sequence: CASRGQAGGPEETQYF. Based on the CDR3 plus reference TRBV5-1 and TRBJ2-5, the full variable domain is KAGVTQTPRYLIKTRGQQVTLSCSPISGHRSVSWYQQTPGQGLQFLFEYFSETQRNKGNFPGRFSGRQFSNSRSEMNVSTLELGDSALYLCASRGQAGGPEETQYFGPGTRLLVL.

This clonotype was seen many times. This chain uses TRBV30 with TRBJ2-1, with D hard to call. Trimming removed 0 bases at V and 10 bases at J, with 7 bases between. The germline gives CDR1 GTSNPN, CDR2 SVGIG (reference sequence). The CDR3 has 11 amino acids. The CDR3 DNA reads TGTGCCTGGAGTGTTATCGGGGAGCAGTTCTTC. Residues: CAWSVIGEQFF.

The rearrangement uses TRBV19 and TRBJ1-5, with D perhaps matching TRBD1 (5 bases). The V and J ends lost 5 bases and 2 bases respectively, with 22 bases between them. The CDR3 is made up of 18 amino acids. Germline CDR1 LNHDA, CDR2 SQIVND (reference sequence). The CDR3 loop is CASSLRADPSRGNQPQHF. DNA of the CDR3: TGTGCCAGTAGTCTCCGGGCCGATCCTTCCAGGGGCAATCAGCCCCAGCATTTT.

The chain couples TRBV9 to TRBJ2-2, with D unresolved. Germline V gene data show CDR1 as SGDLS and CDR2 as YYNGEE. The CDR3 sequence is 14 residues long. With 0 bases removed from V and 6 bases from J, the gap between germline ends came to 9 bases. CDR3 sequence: CASSVDGRAGELFF. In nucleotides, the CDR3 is TGTGCCAGCAGCGTAGATGGACGGGCCGGGGAGCTGTTTTTT.

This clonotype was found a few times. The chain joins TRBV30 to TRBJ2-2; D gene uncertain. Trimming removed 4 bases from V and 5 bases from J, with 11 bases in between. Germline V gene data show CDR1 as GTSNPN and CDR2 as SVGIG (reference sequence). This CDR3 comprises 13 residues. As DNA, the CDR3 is TGTGCCTGGACCTTTCTGGGTACCGGGGAGCTGTTTTTT. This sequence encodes CAWTFLGTGELFF.

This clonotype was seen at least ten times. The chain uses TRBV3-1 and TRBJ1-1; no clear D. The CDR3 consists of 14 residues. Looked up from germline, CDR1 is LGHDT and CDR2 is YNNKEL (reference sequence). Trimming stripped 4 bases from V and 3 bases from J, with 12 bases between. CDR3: CASSLRRPHTEAFF. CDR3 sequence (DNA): TGTGCCAGCAGCCTACGGCGACCCCACACTGAAGCTTTCTTT.

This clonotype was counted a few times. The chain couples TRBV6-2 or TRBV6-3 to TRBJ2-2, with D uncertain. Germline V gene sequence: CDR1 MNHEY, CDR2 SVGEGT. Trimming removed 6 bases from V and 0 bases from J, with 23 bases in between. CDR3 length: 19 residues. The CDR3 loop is CASRTSQERQESNTGELFF. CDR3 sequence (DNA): TGTGCCAGCAGAACCTCCCAGGAGAGGCAGGAGTCGAACACCGGGGAGCTGTTTTTT.

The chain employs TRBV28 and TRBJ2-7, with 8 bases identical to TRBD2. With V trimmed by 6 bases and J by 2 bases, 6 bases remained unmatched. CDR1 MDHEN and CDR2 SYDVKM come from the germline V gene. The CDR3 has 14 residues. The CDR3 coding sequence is TGTGCCAGCAGCCAGCGGGGGATTACCTACGAGCAGTACTTC. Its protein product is CASSQRGITYEQYF.

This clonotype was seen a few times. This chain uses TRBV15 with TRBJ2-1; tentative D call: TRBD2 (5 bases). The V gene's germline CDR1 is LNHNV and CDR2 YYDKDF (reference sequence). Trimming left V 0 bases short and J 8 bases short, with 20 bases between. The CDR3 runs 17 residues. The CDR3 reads CATSRDLTLAQWDEQFF. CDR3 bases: TGTGCCACCAGCAGAGATCTCACCCTAGCTCAGTGGGATGAGCAGTTCTTC.

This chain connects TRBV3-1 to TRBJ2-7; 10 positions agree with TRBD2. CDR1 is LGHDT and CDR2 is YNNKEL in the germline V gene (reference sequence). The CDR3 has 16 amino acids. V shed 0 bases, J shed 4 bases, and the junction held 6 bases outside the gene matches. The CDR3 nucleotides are TGTGCCAGCAGCCAAGACACTGGACTAGCGGAGTACGAGCAGTACTTC. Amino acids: CASSQDTGLAEYEQYF.

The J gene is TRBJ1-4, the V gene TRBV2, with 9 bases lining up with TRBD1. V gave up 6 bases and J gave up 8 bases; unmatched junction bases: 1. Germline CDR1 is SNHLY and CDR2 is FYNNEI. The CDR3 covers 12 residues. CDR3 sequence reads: CASRGQGEKLFF. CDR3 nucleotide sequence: TGTGCCAGCAGGGGACAGGGAGAAAAACTGTTTTTT.

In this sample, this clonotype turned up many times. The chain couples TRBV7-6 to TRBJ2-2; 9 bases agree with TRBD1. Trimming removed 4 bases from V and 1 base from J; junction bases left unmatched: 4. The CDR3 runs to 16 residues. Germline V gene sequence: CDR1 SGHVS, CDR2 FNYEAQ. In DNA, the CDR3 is TGTGCCAGCAGCTCCCGGACAGGGGAGAACACCGGGGAGCTGTTTTTT. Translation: CASSSRTGENTGELFF.

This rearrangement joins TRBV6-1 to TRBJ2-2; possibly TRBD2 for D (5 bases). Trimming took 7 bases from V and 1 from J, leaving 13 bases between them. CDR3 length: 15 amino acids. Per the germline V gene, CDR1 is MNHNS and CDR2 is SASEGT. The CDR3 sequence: CASTQEVENTGELFF. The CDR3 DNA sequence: TGTGCCAGCACCCAGGAGGTGGAGAACACCGGGGAGCTGTTTTTT.

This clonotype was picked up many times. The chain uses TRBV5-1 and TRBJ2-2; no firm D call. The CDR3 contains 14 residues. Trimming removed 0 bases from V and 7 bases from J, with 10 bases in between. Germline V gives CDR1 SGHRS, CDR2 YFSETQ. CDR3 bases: TGCGCCAGCAGCTTGGACAGAGAATACGGGGAGCTGTTTTTT. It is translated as CASSLDREYGELFF.

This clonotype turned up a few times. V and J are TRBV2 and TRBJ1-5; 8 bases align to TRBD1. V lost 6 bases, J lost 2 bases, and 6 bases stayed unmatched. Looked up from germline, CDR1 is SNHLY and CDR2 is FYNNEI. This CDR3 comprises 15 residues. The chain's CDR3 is CASRRQGQGNQPQHF. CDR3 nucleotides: TGTGCCAGCAGGAGACAGGGGCAGGGCAATCAGCCCCAGCATTTT.

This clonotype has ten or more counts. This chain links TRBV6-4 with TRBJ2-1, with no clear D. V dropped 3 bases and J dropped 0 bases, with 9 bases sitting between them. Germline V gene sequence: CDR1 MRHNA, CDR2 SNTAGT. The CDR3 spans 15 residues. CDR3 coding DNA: TGTGCCAGCAGTGAATACGGTTACTCCTACAATGAGCAGTTCTTC. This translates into CASSEYGYSYNEQFF.

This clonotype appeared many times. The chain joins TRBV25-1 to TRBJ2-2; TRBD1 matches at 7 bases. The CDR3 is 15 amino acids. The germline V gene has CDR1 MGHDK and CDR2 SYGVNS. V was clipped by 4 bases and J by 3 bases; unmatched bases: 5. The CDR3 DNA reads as TGTGCCAGCAGTGCCCGGACAGGTTACACCGGGGAGCTGTTTTTT. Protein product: CASSARTGYTGELFF.